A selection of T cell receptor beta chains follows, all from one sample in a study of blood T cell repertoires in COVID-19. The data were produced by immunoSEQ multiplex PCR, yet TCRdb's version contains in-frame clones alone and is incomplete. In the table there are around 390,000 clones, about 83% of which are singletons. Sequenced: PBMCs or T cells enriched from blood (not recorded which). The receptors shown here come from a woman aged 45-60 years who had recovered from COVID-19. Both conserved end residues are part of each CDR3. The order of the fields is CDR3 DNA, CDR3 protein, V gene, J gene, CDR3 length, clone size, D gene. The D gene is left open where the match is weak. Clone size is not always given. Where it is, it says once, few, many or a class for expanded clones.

cdr3_nt: TGCGCCAGCAGCCTAGGTTACGAGCAGTACTTC; cdr3_aa: CASSLGYEQYF; v_call: TRBV5-1; j_call: TRBJ2-7; cdr3_length: 11; clone_size: NA; d_call: NA
cdr3_nt: TGTGCCAGTAGTCCCCAGGGCAGTTCTATGAACACTGAAGCTTTCTTT; cdr3_aa: CASSPQGSSMNTEAFF; v_call: TRBV19; j_call: TRBJ1-1; cdr3_length: 16; clone_size: once; d_call: NA
cdr3_nt: TGTGCCAGCAGTTTAGTGCGGAGCGGTGGCTACACCTTC; cdr3_aa: CASSLVRSGGYTF; v_call: TRBV27; j_call: TRBJ1-2; cdr3_length: 13; clone_size: NA; d_call: NA
cdr3_nt: TGTGCCAGCAGTAACCGGGACAGGGTCTATCAGCCCCAGCATTTT; cdr3_aa: CASSNRDRVYQPQHF; v_call: TRBV2; j_call: TRBJ1-5; cdr3_length: 15; clone_size: few; d_call: TRBD1
cdr3_nt: TGTGCCAGCAGTATGGACAGACACCTCACTGAAGCTTTCTTT; cdr3_aa: CASSMDRHLTEAFF; v_call: TRBV28; j_call: TRBJ1-1; cdr3_length: 14; clone_size: few; d_call: NA
cdr3_nt: TGTGCCAGCAGTACCTATGGACAGGCGGGGGAGACCCAGTACTTC; cdr3_aa: CASSTYGQAGETQYF; v_call: TRBV2; j_call: TRBJ2-5; cdr3_length: 15; clone_size: once; d_call: NA
cdr3_nt: TGCAGCGTTTGGACAGGGGGCTATGGCTACACCTTC; cdr3_aa: CSVWTGGYGYTF; v_call: TRBV29-1; j_call: TRBJ1-2; cdr3_length: 12; clone_size: NA; d_call: TRBD1
cdr3_nt: TGTGCCAGCAGTTTACAGTACAGAAGAAATGGCTACACCTTC; cdr3_aa: CASSLQYRRNGYTF; v_call: TRBV28; j_call: TRBJ1-2; cdr3_length: 14; clone_size: few; d_call: NA
cdr3_nt: TGTGCCACCAGTGATTGGGGGGGTGTCCAAGAGACCCAGTACTTC; cdr3_aa: CATSDWGGVQETQYF; v_call: TRBV24-1; j_call: TRBJ2-5; cdr3_length: 15; clone_size: NA; d_call: TRBD2
cdr3_nt: TGTGCCAGCAGCTTTGCGGCCGGGGAGCTGTTTTTT; cdr3_aa: CASSFAAGELFF; v_call: TRBV7-3; j_call: TRBJ2-2; cdr3_length: 12; clone_size: NA; d_call: NA
cdr3_nt: TGTGCCTGGAGTGTACGGTTTAAGGGACTATCCCATTTCGGGGAGCTGTTTTTT; cdr3_aa: CAWSVRFKGLSHFGELFF; v_call: TRBV30; j_call: TRBJ2-2; cdr3_length: 18; clone_size: NA; d_call: TRBD2
cdr3_nt: TGTGCCAGCAGCGAACAACTAGCGGGGGGGATGAATGAGCAGTTCTTC; cdr3_aa: CASSEQLAGGMNEQFF; v_call: TRBV7-6; j_call: TRBJ2-1; cdr3_length: 16; clone_size: NA; d_call: TRBD2
cdr3_nt: TGTGCCAGCAGCTCCCGACAGGGGCCCAATCAGCCCCAGCATTTT; cdr3_aa: CASSSRQGPNQPQHF; v_call: TRBV7-6; j_call: TRBJ1-5; cdr3_length: 15; clone_size: once; d_call: TRBD1
cdr3_nt: TGTGCCAGCAGTCCAGTAAATGAAAAACTGTTTTTT; cdr3_aa: CASSPVNEKLFF; v_call: TRBV6-5; j_call: TRBJ1-4; cdr3_length: 12; clone_size: NA; d_call: NA
cdr3_nt: TGTGCCTCGGGACAGGAAAAACACTATGGCTACACCTTC; cdr3_aa: CASGQEKHYGYTF; v_call: TRBV19; j_call: TRBJ1-2; cdr3_length: 13; clone_size: NA; d_call: TRBD1
cdr3_nt: TGCGCCAGCAGCCAAGAATTCTCAACAGTCCCTCAGCCCCAGCATTTT; cdr3_aa: CASSQEFSTVPQPQHF; v_call: TRBV4-1; j_call: TRBJ1-5; cdr3_length: 16; clone_size: once; d_call: NA
cdr3_nt: TGTGCCAGCAGTTACTACCAAGGGAGAGCCTACGAGCAGTACTTC; cdr3_aa: CASSYYQGRAYEQYF; v_call: TRBV7-8; j_call: TRBJ2-7; cdr3_length: 15; clone_size: NA; d_call: NA
cdr3_nt: TGTGCCAGCAGCTCGGACACGACCTATAATTCACCCCTCCACTTT; cdr3_aa: CASSSDTTYNSPLHF; v_call: TRBV7-9; j_call: TRBJ1-6; cdr3_length: 15; clone_size: NA; d_call: NA
cdr3_nt: TGTGCCACCTTTGCGGACAGGGGAAACGAGCAGTACTTC; cdr3_aa: CATFADRGNEQYF; v_call: TRBV25-1; j_call: TRBJ2-7; cdr3_length: 13; clone_size: NA; d_call: TRBD1